A single sample gave rise to the 22 T cell receptor beta chains below, sequenced in a study of metastatic and nonmetastatic thyroid tumors. Thyroid surgery was performed in patients who had received no treatment beforehand. TCRdb re-called the PCR reads through MiXCR. The sample carries some 3,100 clones, roughly 26% recorded once. Sequenced material: tumor tissue. The receptors stem from a female donor with papillary thyroid cancer or a benign thyroid nodule (not recorded which). Some clones in this sample may be carry-over from other donors' samples.

In this sample, this clone is medium-sized. The V gene is TRBV7-2, the J gene TRBJ2-7; the D is unclear. CDR3 length equals 15 residues. Germline V gene lookup returns CDR1 SGHTA and CDR2 FQGNSA. The V and J ends lost 2 bases and 1 base respectively, with 12 bases between them. The CDR3 region has the DNA TGTGCCAGCAGCTTAACCGATAGAGGTTCCTACGAGCAGTACTTC. It codes for CASSLTDRGSYEQYF.

Sample share makes this clone medium-sized. The chain joins TRBV10-3 to TRBJ1-3; maybe TRBD1 (5 bases). This CDR3 is built from 14 residues. V was cut by 2 bases and J by 3 bases, with 8 bases left in between. Germline CDR1 ENHRY, CDR2 SYGVKD. This CDR3 reads CAISEQGGGNTIYF. CDR3 nucleotide sequence: TGTGCCATCAGTGAGCAGGGAGGTGGAAACACCATATATTTT.

This clone was recorded a few times. The gene calls are TRBV6-1 and TRBJ1-2, with D possibly matching TRBD1 (5 bases). Germline lookup yields CDR1 MNHNS and CDR2 SASEGT. The CDR3 is 13 amino acids. Trimming removed 6 bases from V and 2 bases from J, with 10 bases in between. In DNA form, the CDR3 reads TGTGCCAGCAGGGAACAGGTAAACTATGGCTACACCTTC. Residues: CASREQVNYGYTF.

The CDR3 sequence is CASSEGQGSPKQYF. The CDR3, as DNA: TGTGCCAGCAGTGAAGGACAGGGGTCGCCTAAGCAGTACTTC. The chain joins TRBV2 to TRBJ2-7; 8 nucleotides line up with TRBD1. The trim removed 1 base at V and 8 bases at J, leaving 7 bases unmatched. CDR3 length: 14 residues. Per germline, CDR1 SNHLY and CDR2 FYNNEI.

Only a few counts were recorded for this clone. An end of the junction does not agree with germline; a read error may underlie this. This rearrangement joins TRBV29-1 to TRBJ1-2; 9 bases are shared with TRBD1. The V gene's germline CDR1 is SQVTM and CDR2 ANQGSEA. The CDR3 length is 14 residues. The CDR3 here is CSVDPGQGYYCYTF. Here the CDR3 DNA reads TGCAGCGTTGATCCGGGACAGGGTTACTATTGCTACACCTTC.

By share, this clone ranks as medium-sized (0.01 to 0.1%). The gene calls are TRBV30 and TRBJ2-2; 8 positions match TRBD2. This CDR3 contains 14 residues. V lost 2 bases, J lost 6 bases, and 5 bases stayed unmatched. Germline V CDR1 and CDR2: GTSNPN, SVGIG (reference sequence). The CDR3 is CAWSTGLESGELFF. For the CDR3, the DNA is TGTGCCTGGAGTACGGGACTAGAATCCGGGGAGCTGTTTTTT.

The chain employs TRBV11-2 and TRBJ2-7, with 7 nucleotides matching TRBD1. This CDR3 has 15 amino acids. Germline CDR1 reads SGHAT; CDR2 reads FQNNGV. The ends lost 6 bases at V and 4 bases at J; junction bases unmatched: 12. CDR3 region: CASRKTQGTAYEQYF. The CDR3 coding sequence is TGTGCCAGCAGGAAAACACAGGGGACGGCTTACGAGCAGTACTTC.

V gene TRBV28 combines with J gene TRBJ1-6; TRBD1 agrees at 9 bases. The length of the CDR3 is 15 residues. Germline V gene sequence: CDR1 MDHEN, CDR2 SYDVKM. V gave up 5 bases and J gave up 10 bases; unmatched junction bases: 9. Here the CDR3 reads CASSRSRDRDSPLHF. The CDR3 nucleotides are TGTGCCAGCAGTCGCTCCCGGGACAGGGACTCACCCCTCCACTTT.

This clone rates as medium-sized. The gene calls are TRBV15 and TRBJ2-3, with 7 bases fitting TRBD2. V lost 9 bases and J lost 1; bases outside the gene matches: 7. CDR3 length: 14 residues. Germline assignment: CDR1 LNHNV and CDR2 YYDKDF (reference sequence). The CDR3 spells CATGWGGGTDTQYF. Written as DNA, the CDR3 is TGTGCCACAGGATGGGGGGGGGGCACAGATACGCAGTATTTT. The full variable domain, in which reference TRBV15 and TRBJ2-3 provide the parts outside the CDR3, is DAMVIQNPRYQVTQFGKPVTLSCSQTLNHNVMYWYQQKSSQAPKLLFHYYDKDFNNEADTPDNFQSRRPNTSFCFLDIRSPGLGDTAMYLCATGWGGGTDTQYFGPGTRLTVL.

The chain has TRBV7-8 and TRBJ2-2; 9 bases agree with TRBD2. Germline loops: CDR1 SGHVS, CDR2 FQNEAQ. V dropped 6 bases and J dropped 1; count of bases not matched to a gene: 6. The CDR3 is 16 residues long. The CDR3 sequence is CASSFLSGGNTGELFF. The CDR3 DNA reads TGTGCCAGCAGTTTTCTTAGCGGGGGGAACACCGGGGAGCTGTTTTTT.

The chain is built from TRBV5-1 and TRBJ1-1; D is undetermined. CDR1 and CDR2 (germline): SGHRS, YFSETQ. Trimming removed 2 bases at V and 4 bases at J, with 15 bases between. This CDR3 comprises 15 residues. Here the CDR3 reads CASSFSGRAITEAFF. The CDR3 DNA reads TGCGCCAGCAGCTTCTCCGGGAGGGCGATCACTGAAGCTTTCTTT.

This clone came up a few times. This sequence joins TRBV6-1 and TRBJ2-7, with TRBD2 matching 12 bases. The CDR3 is made up of 13 amino acids. Trimming at V came to 9 bases and at J to 6 bases, leaving 6 bases not matched to a gene. Germline V gene sequence: CDR1 MNHNS, CDR2 SASEGT. Written as DNA, the CDR3 is TGTGCCAGTCAGGAACTAGCGGGAGGCGAGCAGTACTTC. This encodes CASQELAGGEQYF.

Points on this clone: At one end the junction does not follow the germline gene, possibly because of a read error. The chain carries TRBV6-5 and TRBJ1-2, with D perhaps TRBD1 (6 bases). This CDR3 contains 15 residues. CDR1 is MNHEY and CDR2 is SVGAGI in the germline V gene. In nucleotides, the CDR3 is TGTGCCAGCTGTTACTCCGGGACAAACAACTATGGCTACACCTTC. It codes for CASCYSGTNNYGYTF.

The sample holds a few counts of this clone. This sequence joins TRBV6-1 and TRBJ1-1; D uncertain. The V and J ends lost 5 bases and 8 bases respectively, with 9 bases between them. This CDR3 region has 11 residues. Germline CDR1 reads MNHNS; CDR2 reads SASEGT. For the CDR3, the DNA is TGTGCCAGCAGTACCCAGGTAGAAGCTTTCTTT. Translated, it gives CASSTQVEAFF.

Only a few counts were recorded for this clone. V usage is TRBV6-4 and J usage is TRBJ2-7; perhaps TRBD2 as D (5 bases). Germline V gene data show CDR1 as MRHNA and CDR2 as SNTAGT. The length of the CDR3 is 16 residues. Between the trimmed V and J ends, which lost 0 bases and 6 bases, there was a span of 18 bases. The CDR3 protein is CASSDSGGLVGIEQYF. As DNA, the CDR3 is TGTGCCAGCAGTGACTCTGGAGGTTTAGTCGGGATCGAGCAGTACTTC.

The rearrangement joins TRBV7-8 to TRBJ2-7, with D hard to call. Trimming took 0 bases from V and 4 from J, leaving 4 bases between them. The germline gives CDR1 SGHVS, CDR2 FQNEAQ. This CDR3 is 12 amino acids long. Written as DNA, the CDR3 is TGTGCCAGCAGCTTAGCCGAGTACGAGCAGTACTTC. Its translation: CASSLAEYEQYF.

The chain recombines TRBV9 with TRBJ2-1; TRBD2 agrees at 7 bases. J lost 3 bases, V lost 4 bases, and 4 bases had no gene match. This CDR3 is 14 amino acids long. CDR1 is SGDLS and CDR2 is YYNGEE in the germline V gene. The CDR3, as DNA: TGTGCCAGCAGCACCGGACTAGACTACAATGAGCAGTTCTTC. Amino acid sequence: CASSTGLDYNEQFF. Full variable domain (outside the CDR3, taken from reference TRBV9 and TRBJ2-1): DSGVTQTPKHLITATGQRVTLRCSPRSGDLSVYWYQQSLDQGLQFLIQYYNGEERAKGNILERFSAQQFPDLHSELNLSSLELGDSALYFCASSTGLDYNEQFFGPGTRLTVL.

By sample share, this clone is large. V is TRBV6-1 and J is TRBJ2-7; tentatively, D is TRBD2 (7 bases). The CDR3 spans 14 residues. V gave up 4 bases and J gave up 5 bases, with 15 bases separating them. Germline values: CDR1 MNHNS, CDR2 SASEGT. The CDR3 reads CASSGGGGFHEQYF. DNA of the CDR3: TGTGCCAGCAGTGGGGGGGGCGGTTTCCACGAGCAGTACTTC.

The rearrangement uses TRBV11-2 and TRBJ2-2, with TRBD1 matching 10 bases. This CDR3 spans 15 amino acids. The germline CDR1 and CDR2 sequences are SGHAT and FQNNGV. Losses at the gene ends were 10 bases for V and 5 bases for J; bases not matched to a gene: 10. CDR3 in DNA: TGTGCCATCAAGACCGGGACAGGGGTTACCGGGGAGCTGTTTTTT. Protein product: CAIKTGTGVTGELFF.

This clone is medium-sized by share. The V and J genes are TRBV7-2 and TRBJ1-2, with D uncertain. V gave up 5 bases and J gave up 5 bases, with 24 bases separating them. Germline values: CDR1 SGHTA, CDR2 FQGNSA. This CDR3 is 17 amino acids long. The CDR3 loop is CASSDTGRPKIGYGYTF. The CDR3 DNA sequence: TGTGCCAGCAGCGACACGGGCAGACCTAAAATAGGATATGGCTACACCTTC.

The table lists this clone with a few counts. The gene calls are TRBV28 and TRBJ1-1; D is undetermined. Trimming removed 3 bases at V and 10 bases at J, with 12 bases between. The germline V gene has CDR1 MDHEN and CDR2 SYDVKM. This CDR3 is 12 amino acids long. The CDR3: CASSFQPGRAFF. The CDR3 bases are TGTGCCAGCAGTTTTCAACCGGGGAGAGCTTTCTTT.

This clone appeared a few times. The V call is TRBV6-5, the J call TRBJ1-6; D remains unclear. V was trimmed by 2 bases and J by 7 bases, leaving 6 bases between them. Germline lookup yields CDR1 MNHEY and CDR2 SVGAGI. The CDR3 is 13 residues long. The CDR3 here is CASSYATNSPLHF. The CDR3 bases are TGTGCCAGCAGTTACGCTACGAATTCACCCCTCCACTTT.